This T cell receptor (beta chain) emerged from a study of chronic HIV infection and antiretroviral therapy. TCRdb recomputed calls from the 5' RACE reads with MiXCR, one row per CDR3 protein. The profile shows more than 40,000 distinct CDR3 sequences, roughly 19% of them singletons. In germline, CDR1 is MNHNY, CDR2 SVGAGI (reference sequence). Trimming took 4 bases from V and 4 from J, leaving 12 bases between them. The CDR3 extends over 14 amino acids. This clonotype was observed a handful of times. Sequencing input: peripheral blood. The J gene is TRBJ2-3, the V gene TRBV6-6; perhaps TRBD2 as D (6 bases). This sequence originates from an adult who had HIV and had not received antiretroviral therapy, or was an uninfected healthy control (not recorded which). CDR3 DNA sequence: TGTGCCAGCAGTTGGGGGGAGCATGCAGATACGCAGTATTTT. It encodes CASSWGEHADTQYF.